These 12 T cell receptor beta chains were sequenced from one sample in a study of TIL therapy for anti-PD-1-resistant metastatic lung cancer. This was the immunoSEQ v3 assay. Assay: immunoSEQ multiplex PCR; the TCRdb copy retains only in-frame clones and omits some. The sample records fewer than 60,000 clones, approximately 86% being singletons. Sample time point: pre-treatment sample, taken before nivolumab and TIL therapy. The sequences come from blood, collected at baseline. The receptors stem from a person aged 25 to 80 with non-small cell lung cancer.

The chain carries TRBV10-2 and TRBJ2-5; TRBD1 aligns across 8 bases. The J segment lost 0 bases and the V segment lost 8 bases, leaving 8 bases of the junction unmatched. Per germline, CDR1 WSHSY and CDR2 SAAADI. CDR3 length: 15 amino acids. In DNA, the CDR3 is TGCGCCAGCGGCGGACAGGGATGGTACCAAGAGACCCAGTACTTC. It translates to CASGGQGWYQETQYF.

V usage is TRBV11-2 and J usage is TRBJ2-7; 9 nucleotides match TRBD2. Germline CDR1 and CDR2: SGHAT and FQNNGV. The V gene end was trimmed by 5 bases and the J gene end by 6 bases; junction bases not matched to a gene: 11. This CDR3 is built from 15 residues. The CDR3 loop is CASSRPGLASAEQYF. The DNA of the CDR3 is TGTGCCAGCAGCCGCCCGGGACTAGCATCGGCCGAGCAGTACTTC.

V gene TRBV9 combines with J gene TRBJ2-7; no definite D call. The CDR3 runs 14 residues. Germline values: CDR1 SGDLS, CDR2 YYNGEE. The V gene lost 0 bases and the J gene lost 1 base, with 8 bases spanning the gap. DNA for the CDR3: TGTGCCAGCAGCGTAGGTCTCGGGTCCTACGAGCAGTACTTC. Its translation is CASSVGLGSYEQYF.

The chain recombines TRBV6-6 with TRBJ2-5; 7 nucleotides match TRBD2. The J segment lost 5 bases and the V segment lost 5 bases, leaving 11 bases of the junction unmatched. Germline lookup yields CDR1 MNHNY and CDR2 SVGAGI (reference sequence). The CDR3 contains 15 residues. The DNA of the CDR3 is TGTGCCAGCAGTCGGGGGGACCCTACGGGGGAGACCCAGTACTTC. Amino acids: CASSRGDPTGETQYF.

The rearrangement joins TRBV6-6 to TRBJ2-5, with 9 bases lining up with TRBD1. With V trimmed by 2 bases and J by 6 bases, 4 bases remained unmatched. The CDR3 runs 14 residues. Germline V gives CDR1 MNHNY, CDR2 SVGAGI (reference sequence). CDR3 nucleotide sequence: TGTGCCAGCAGTTACCGGACAGGGGCCAAGACCCAGTACTTC. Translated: CASSYRTGAKTQYF.

The CDR3 here is CASSSWDRANEKLFF. The CDR3, as DNA: TGTGCCAGCAGCTCTTGGGACAGGGCTAATGAAAAACTGTTTTTT. This chain connects TRBV7-8 to TRBJ1-4; 9 nucleotides agree with TRBD1. The germline V gene has CDR1 SGHVS and CDR2 FQNEAQ. J lost 3 bases, V lost 4 bases, and 3 bases had no gene match. The CDR3 length is 15 residues.

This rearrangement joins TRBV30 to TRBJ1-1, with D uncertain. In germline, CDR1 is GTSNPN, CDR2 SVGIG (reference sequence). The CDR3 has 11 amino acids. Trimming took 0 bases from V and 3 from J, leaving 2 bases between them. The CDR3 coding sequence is TGTGCCTGGAGTGTTTACACTGAAGCTTTCTTT. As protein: CAWSVYTEAFF.

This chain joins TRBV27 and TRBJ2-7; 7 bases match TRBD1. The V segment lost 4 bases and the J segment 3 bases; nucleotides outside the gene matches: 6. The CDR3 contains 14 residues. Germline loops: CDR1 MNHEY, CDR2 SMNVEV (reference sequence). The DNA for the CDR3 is TGTGCCAGCAGTTCGACCGGGGACAGCTACGAGCAGTACTTC. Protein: CASSSTGDSYEQYF.

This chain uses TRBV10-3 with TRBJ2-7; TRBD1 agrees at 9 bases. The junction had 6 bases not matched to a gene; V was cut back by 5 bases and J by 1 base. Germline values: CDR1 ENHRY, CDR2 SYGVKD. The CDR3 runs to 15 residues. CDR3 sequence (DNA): TGTGCCATCAGTTTCCCCGGGACAGGGTCCTACGAGCAGTACTTC. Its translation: CAISFPGTGSYEQYF.

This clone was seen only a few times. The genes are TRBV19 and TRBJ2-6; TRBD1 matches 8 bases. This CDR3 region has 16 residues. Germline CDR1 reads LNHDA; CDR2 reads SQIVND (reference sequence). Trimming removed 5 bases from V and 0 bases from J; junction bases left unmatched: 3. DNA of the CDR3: TGTGCCAGTAGTGGACAGGGAGGCTCTGGGGCCAACGTCCTGACTTTC. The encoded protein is CASSGQGGSGANVLTF.

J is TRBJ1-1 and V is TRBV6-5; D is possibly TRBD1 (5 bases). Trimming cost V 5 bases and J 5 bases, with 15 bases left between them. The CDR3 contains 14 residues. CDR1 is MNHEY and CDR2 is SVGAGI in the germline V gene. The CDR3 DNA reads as TGTGCCAGCAGTACCCAGGGTAGCAGAACTGAAGCTTTCTTT. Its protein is CASSTQGSRTEAFF.

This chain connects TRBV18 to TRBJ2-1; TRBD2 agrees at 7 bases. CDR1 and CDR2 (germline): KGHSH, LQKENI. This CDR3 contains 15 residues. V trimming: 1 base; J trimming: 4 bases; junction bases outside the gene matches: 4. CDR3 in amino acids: CASSPLAGVYNEQFF. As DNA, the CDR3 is TGTGCCAGCTCACCACTAGCGGGCGTATACAATGAGCAGTTCTTC.